The 10 T cell receptor beta chains in this list originate from one sample, sequenced in a study of low-dose radiotherapy and immunotherapy resistance in tumors. TRAV- and TRBV-specific primers primed first-strand cDNA, covering alpha and beta chains. The authors ran 15 to 20 PCR cycles to amplify TCRs with a constant-region primer and V-primer adapter. MiXCR, run by TCRdb on the reads, gives a single entry per CDR3 protein. The sample holds tens of thousands of distinct CDR3 sequences; less than 25% are singletons and the top ten take roughly 13%. Documented time point: after trial treatment. Stated treatment: LDRT plus nivolumab, ipilimumab, low-dose cyclophosphamide and aspirin (RACIN trial). This specimen was PBMCs, taken after low-dose radiotherapy plus immunotherapy. All receptors derive from a female donor with ovarian cancer.

Notes on this clonotype: Possible read error: a much larger clone is one base away. The gene calls are TRBV3-1 and TRBJ2-1; D ambiguous. Per germline, CDR1 LGHDT and CDR2 YNNKEL (reference sequence). The CDR3 runs to 13 residues. Trimming left V 4 bases short and J 6 bases short, with 10 bases between. DNA for the CDR3: TGTGCCAGCAGCCCCCTCCCCTGCAATGAGCAGTTCTTC. Translated, it gives CASSPLPCNEQFF.

This clonotype was detected ten times or more. The V gene is TRBV6-2 or TRBV6-3, the J gene TRBJ2-1; 14 bases line up with TRBD2. V trimming: 6 bases; J trimming: 4 bases; junction bases outside the gene matches: 5. The CDR3 extends over 16 amino acids. From germline, CDR1 is MNHEY and CDR2 SVGEGT. CDR3 bases: TGTGCCAGCAGCGATCGACTAGCGGGGGGGTACAATGAGCAGTTCTTC. Translation: CASSDRLAGGYNEQFF.

Many counts were recorded for this clonotype. This chain connects TRBV7-6 to TRBJ2-7; D not certain. This CDR3 has 16 residues. V lost 1 base, J lost 5 bases, and 18 bases lay in between. Germline CDR1 SGHVS, CDR2 FNYEAQ. The chain's CDR3 is CASSLVEWGGKDEQYF. The CDR3 region has the DNA TGTGCCAGCAGCTTAGTCGAGTGGGGTGGTAAGGACGAGCAGTACTTC.

This clonotype was counted at least ten times. The chain recombines TRBV28 with TRBJ1-1; D unresolved. Trimming removed 10 bases at V and 5 bases at J, with 11 bases between. Per the germline V gene, CDR1 is MDHEN and CDR2 is SYDVKM. The CDR3 extends over 11 amino acids. This CDR3 reads CATQTATEAFF. CDR3 nucleotide sequence: TGTGCCACCCAGACTGCGACTGAAGCTTTCTTT.

This clonotype was recorded at least ten times. The chain has TRBV5-1 and TRBJ2-7, with TRBD1 matching 7 bases. V lost 0 bases and J lost 1; bases outside the gene matches: 4. From germline, CDR1 is SGHRS and CDR2 YFSETQ. CDR3 length: 15 residues. The CDR3 nucleotides read TGCGCCAGCAGCTTGGTACAGGGGCTTTCCTACGAGCAGTACTTC. This encodes CASSLVQGLSYEQYF.

A note on this clonotype: This may stem from a read error, because a much larger clone lies one nucleotide away. This chain uses TRBV19 with TRBJ1-1; no clear D gene. The V and J ends lost 7 bases and 7 bases respectively, with 19 bases between them. CDR1 is LNHDA and CDR2 is SQIVND in the germline V gene (reference sequence). The length of the CDR3 is 14 residues. The CDR3 bases are TGTGCCAGTACCATGGGTGACTATCCCATTGAAGCTTTCTTT. It is translated as CASTMGDYPIEAFF.

Written as DNA, the CDR3 is TGCAGTGGAGGGGGGCTGACAGGGGTTGGCTACACCTTC. It encodes CSGGGLTGVGYTF. V usage is TRBV20-1 and J usage is TRBJ1-2; 8 bases line up with TRBD1. J gave up 7 bases and V 7 bases, and 11 bases lay outside the gene matches. CDR1 DFQATT and CDR2 SNEGSKA come from the germline V gene (reference sequence). There are 13 residues in the CDR3.

In this sample, this clonotype turned up many times. V usage is TRBV5-1 and J usage is TRBJ2-1; 8 positions match TRBD2. J was trimmed by 1 base and V by 0 bases; bases with no gene match: 3. The CDR3 sequence is 16 residues long. Germline V gene lookup returns CDR1 SGHRS and CDR2 YFSETQ. The CDR3 sequence: CASSLGAGGSYNEQFF. The CDR3 nucleotides are TGCGCCAGCAGCTTGGGGGCGGGGGGTTCCTACAATGAGCAGTTCTTC.

There are many counts of this clonotype. The V call is TRBV11-1, the J call TRBJ2-5; weak D call: TRBD1 (5 bases). The CDR3 totals 14 residues. Looked up from germline, CDR1 is SGHAT and CDR2 is FQDESV (reference sequence). Trimming stripped 4 bases from V and 1 base from J, with 10 bases between. CDR3 region: CASSSKTAQETQYF. The CDR3 DNA is TGTGCCAGCAGCTCTAAGACAGCCCAAGAGACCCAGTACTTC.

This clonotype was counted many times. The chain links TRBV7-9 to TRBJ1-1; D is unresolved. Germline V lookup: CDR1 SEHNR, CDR2 FQNEAQ (reference sequence). This CDR3 has 13 amino acids. V lost 1 base and J lost 8, with 11 bases in between. Here the CDR3 DNA reads TGTGCCAGCAGCTTAGGGCCAGTCAAAGAAGCTTTCTTT. Encoded protein: CASSLGPVKEAFF.